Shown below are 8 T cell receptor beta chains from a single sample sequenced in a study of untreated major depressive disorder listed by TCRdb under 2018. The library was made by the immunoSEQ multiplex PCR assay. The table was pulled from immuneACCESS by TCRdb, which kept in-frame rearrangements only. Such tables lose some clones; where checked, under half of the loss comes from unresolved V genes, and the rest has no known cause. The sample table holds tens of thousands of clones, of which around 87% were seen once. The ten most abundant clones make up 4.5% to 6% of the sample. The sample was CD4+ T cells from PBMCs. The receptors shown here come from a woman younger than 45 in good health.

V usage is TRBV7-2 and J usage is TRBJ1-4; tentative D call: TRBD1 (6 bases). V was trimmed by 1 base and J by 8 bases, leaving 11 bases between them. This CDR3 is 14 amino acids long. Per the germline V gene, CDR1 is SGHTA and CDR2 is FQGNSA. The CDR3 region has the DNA TGTGCCAGCAGCTTAGAGCCCGGGACAGAAAAACTGTTTTTT. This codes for CASSLEPGTEKLFF.

CDR3 DNA sequence: TGTGCCAGCAGCGTAGCTACTTGGGGGTCTGGGGCCAACGTCCTGACTTTC. It specifies CASSVATWGSGANVLTF. The V call is TRBV9, the J call TRBJ2-6; the D gene could be TRBD1 or TRBD2 (5 bases each). The CDR3 runs to 17 residues. Between the trimmed V and J ends, which lost 0 bases and 1 base, there was a span of 11 bases. The germline V gene encodes CDR1 SGDLS and CDR2 YYNGEE.

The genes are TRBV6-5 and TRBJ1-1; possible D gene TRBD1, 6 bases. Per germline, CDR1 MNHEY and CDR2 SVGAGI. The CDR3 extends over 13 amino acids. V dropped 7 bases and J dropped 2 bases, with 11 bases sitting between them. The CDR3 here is CASNPDSNTEAFF. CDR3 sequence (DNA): TGTGCCAGCAACCCGGACAGCAACACTGAAGCTTTCTTT.

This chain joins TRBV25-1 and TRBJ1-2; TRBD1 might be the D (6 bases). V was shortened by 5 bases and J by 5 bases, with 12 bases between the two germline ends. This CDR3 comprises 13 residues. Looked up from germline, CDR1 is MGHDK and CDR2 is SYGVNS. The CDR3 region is CASSSGEGYGYTF. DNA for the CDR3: TGTGCCAGCAGTTCAGGGGAGGGTTATGGCTACACCTTC.

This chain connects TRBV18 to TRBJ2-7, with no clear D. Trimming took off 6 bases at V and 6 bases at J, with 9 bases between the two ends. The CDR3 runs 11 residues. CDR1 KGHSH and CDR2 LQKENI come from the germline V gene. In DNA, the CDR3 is TGTGCCAGCTCCCTGCCCGGCGAGCAGTACTTC. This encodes CASSLPGEQYF.

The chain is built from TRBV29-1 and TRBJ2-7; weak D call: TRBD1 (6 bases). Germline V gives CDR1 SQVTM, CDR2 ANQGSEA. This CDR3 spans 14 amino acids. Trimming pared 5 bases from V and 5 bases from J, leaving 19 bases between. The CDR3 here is CSVQRSRGSDEQYF. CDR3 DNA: TGCAGCGTTCAACGAAGCAGGGGCTCAGACGAGCAGTACTTC.

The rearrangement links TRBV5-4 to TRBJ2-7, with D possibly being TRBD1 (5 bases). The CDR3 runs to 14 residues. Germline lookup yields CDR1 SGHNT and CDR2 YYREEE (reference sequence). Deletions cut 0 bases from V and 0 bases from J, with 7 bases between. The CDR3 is CASSLGRGSYEQYF. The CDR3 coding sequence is TGTGCCAGCAGCTTGGGTAGGGGCTCCTACGAGCAGTACTTC.

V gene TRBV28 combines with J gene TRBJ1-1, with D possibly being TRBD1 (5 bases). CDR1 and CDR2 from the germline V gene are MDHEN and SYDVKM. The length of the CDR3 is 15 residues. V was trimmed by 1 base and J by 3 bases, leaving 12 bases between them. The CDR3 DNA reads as TGTGCCAGCAGTTTATTGGGTGGGGGGGACACTGAAGCTTTCTTT. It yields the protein CASSLLGGGDTEAFF.